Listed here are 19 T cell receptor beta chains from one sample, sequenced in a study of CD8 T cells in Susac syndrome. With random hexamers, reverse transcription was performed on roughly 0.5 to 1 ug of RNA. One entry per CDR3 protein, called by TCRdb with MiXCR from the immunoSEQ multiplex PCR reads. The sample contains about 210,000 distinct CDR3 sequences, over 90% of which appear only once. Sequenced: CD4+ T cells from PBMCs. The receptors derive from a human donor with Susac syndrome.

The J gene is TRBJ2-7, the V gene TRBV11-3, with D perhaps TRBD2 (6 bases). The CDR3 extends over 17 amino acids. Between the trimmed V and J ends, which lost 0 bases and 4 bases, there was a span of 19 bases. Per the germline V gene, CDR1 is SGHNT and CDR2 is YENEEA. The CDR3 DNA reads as TGTGCCAGCAGCTTAGATAAATTGGGACTGTTGCAATACGAGCAGTACTTC. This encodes CASSLDKLGLLQYEQYF.

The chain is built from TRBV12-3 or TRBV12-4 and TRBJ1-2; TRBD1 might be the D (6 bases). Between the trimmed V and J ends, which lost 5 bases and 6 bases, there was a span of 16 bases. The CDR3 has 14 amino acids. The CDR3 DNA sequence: TGTGCCAGCAGTCAGTTGACAGGATTTCATGGCTACACCTTC. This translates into CASSQLTGFHGYTF.

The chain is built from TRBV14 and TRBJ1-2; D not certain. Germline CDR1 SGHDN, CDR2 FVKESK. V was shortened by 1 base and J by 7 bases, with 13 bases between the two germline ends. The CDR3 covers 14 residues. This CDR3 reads CASSQGFGGPGYTF. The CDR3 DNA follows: TGTGCCAGCAGCCAAGGATTTGGCGGTCCTGGCTACACCTTC.

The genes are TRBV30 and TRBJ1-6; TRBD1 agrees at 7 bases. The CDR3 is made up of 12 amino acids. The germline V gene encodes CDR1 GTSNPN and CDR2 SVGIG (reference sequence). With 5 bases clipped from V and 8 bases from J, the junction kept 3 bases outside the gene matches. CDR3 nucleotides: TGTGCCTGGGATACAGGGGATTCACCCCTCCACTTT. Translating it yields CAWDTGDSPLHF.

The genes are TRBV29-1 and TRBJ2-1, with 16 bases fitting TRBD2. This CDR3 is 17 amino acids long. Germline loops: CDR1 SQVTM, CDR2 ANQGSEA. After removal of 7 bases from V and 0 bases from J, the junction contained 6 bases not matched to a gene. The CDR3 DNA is TGCAGCGCGGGACTAGCGGGGGGGTCCAGCTCCTACAATGAGCAGTTCTTC. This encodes CSAGLAGGSSSYNEQFF.

CDR3 bases: TGTGCCAGCATCTCACGTCGGAGCACTGAAGCTTTCTTT. Translated, it gives CASISRRSTEAFF. The chain couples TRBV11-1 to TRBJ1-1, with no clear D. Trimming took 7 bases from V and 4 from J, leaving 13 bases between them. The CDR3 totals 13 residues. In germline, CDR1 is SGHAT, CDR2 FQDESV (reference sequence).

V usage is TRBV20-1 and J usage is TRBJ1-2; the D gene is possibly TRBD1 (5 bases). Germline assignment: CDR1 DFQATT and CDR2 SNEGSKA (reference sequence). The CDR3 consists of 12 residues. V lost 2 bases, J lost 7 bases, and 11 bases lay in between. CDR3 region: CSARSGESGYTF. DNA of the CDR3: TGCAGTGCTAGATCGGGGGAGAGTGGCTACACCTTC.

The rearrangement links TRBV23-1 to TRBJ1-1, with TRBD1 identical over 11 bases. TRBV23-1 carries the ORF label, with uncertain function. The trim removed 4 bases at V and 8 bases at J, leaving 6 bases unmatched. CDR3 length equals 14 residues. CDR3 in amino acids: CASSPDRGRDEAFF. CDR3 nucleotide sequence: TGCGCCAGCAGTCCGGACAGGGGGCGCGACGAAGCTTTCTTT.

Here the CDR3 DNA reads TGTGCCAGCAGCTCGGGACGGGCGACCTACGAGCAGTACTTC. Its translation: CASSSGRATYEQYF. This chain joins TRBV11-3 and TRBJ2-7; D may be TRBD1 or TRBD2 (5 bases each). The germline V gene encodes CDR1 SGHNT and CDR2 YENEEA. The V gene lost 4 bases and the J gene lost 2 bases, with 12 bases spanning the gap. The CDR3 is 14 amino acids. Full variable domain (outside the CDR3, taken from reference TRBV11-3 and TRBJ2-7): EAGVVQSPRYKIIEKKQPVAFWCNPISGHNTLYWYLQNLGQGPELLIRYENEEAVDDSQLPKDRFSAERLKGVDSTLKIQPAELGDSAVYLCASSSGRATYEQYFGPGTRLTVT.

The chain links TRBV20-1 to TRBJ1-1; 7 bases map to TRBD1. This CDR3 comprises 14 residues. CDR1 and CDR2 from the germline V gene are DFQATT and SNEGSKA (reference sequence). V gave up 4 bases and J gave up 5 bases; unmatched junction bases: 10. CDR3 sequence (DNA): TGCAGTGCTATTACAAGACAGGGTAGGACTGAAGCTTTCTTT. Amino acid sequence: CSAITRQGRTEAFF.

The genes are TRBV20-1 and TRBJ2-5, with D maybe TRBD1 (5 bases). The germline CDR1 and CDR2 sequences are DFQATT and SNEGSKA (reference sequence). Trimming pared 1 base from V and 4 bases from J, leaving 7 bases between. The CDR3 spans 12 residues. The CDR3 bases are TGCAGTGCTAGAGGGGGCCCAGAGACCCAGTACTTC. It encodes CSARGGPETQYF.

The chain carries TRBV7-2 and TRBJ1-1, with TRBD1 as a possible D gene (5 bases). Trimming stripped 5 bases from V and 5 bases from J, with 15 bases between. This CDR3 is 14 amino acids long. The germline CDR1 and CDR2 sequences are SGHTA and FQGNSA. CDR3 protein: CASSPEGARTEAFF. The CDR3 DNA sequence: TGTGCCAGCAGCCCAGAAGGGGCGAGAACTGAAGCTTTCTTT.

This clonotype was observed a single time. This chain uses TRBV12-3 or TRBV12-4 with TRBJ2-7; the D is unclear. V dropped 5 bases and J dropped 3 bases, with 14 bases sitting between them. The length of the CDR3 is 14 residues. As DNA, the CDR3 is TGTGCCAGCAGTACAGCCGGAGACAACTACGAGCAGTACTTC. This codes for CASSTAGDNYEQYF.

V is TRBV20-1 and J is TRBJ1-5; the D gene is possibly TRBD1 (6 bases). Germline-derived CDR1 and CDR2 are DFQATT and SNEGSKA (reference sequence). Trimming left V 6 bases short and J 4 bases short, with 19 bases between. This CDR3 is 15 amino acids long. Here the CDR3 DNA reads TGCAGTGCCCCGCGAGATGGACAGCTTAATCAGCCCCAGCATTTT. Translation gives CSAPRDGQLNQPQHF.

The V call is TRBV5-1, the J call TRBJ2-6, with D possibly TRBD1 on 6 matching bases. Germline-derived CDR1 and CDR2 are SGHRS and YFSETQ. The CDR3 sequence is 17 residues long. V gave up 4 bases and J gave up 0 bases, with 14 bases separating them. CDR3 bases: TGCGCCAGCAGCCCCCAACAGGGAAACTCTGGGGCCAACGTCCTGACTTTC. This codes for CASSPQQGNSGANVLTF.

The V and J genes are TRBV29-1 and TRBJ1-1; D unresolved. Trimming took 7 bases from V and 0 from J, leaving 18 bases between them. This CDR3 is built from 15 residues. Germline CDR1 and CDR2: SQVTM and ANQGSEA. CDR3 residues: CSAQEGSDMNTEAFF. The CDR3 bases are TGCAGCGCCCAAGAAGGTAGTGATATGAACACTGAAGCTTTCTTT.

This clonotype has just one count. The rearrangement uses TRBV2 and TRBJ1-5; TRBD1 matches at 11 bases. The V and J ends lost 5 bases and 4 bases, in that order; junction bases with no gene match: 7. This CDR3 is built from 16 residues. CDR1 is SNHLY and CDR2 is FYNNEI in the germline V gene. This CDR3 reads CASSTPGQGGNQPQHF. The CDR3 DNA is TGTGCCAGCAGTACCCCGGGACAGGGGGGTAATCAGCCCCAGCATTTT.

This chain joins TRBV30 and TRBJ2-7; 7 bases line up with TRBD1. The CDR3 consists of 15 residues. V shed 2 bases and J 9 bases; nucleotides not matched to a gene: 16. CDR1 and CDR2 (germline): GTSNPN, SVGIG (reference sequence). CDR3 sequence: CAWSQKGAVLYRQYF. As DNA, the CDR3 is TGTGCCTGGAGTCAAAAGGGGGCAGTTCTTTATCGGCAGTACTTC.

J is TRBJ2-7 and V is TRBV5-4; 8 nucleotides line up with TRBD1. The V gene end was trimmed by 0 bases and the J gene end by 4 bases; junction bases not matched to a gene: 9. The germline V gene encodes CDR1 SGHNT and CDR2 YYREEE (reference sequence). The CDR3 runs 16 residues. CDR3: CASSLEFRTGSYEQYF. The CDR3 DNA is TGTGCCAGCAGCTTGGAATTCAGGACAGGGAGTTACGAGCAGTACTTC.